This T cell receptor (beta chain) is from a study of regulatory and conventional T cells in RAG deficiency. Study observations and caveats: Control T-cell subsets had markedly higher Shannon entropy and lower Simpson indices than RAG-deficient patients. Patient subsets had shorter CDR3s; Omenn Treg-Tconv overlap exceeded 75%. Other subsets showed about 9-fold reductions, but Treg unique TCR beta sequences fell roughly 100-fold in these patients.

V shed 0 bases and J shed 4 bases, with 9 bases lying between them. This CDR3 has 14 residues. Germline V gene data show CDR1 as MGHRA and CDR2 as YSYEKL. A note on this clone: Its antigen is not identified.

Assay: immunoSEQ multiplex PCR; the TCRdb copy retains only in-frame clones and omits some. This sample carries around 29,000 clones, around 96% of them seen once, and the ten largest clones take 0.35% to 0.4%. Conventional CD4+ T cells were sorted from blood as CD25-low CD127-high cells. The same specimen was also included in a second study, on regulatory T cells. That investigation notes: Primers: 52 TRBV forward and 13 TRBJ reverse. Skewed V and J usage and few unique V-J pairs marked patient repertoires, most in Tregs.

The chain employs TRBV4-1 and TRBJ1-2; tentative D call: TRBD1 (5 bases). Material for sequencing was CD25- CD4+ T cells sorted from blood. This clonotype was sampled from a human donor in good health. CDR3 region: CASSQDAQGYGYTF. The CDR3, as DNA: TGCGCCAGCAGCCAAGATGCCCAGGGCTATGGCTACACCTTC.